The source of this T cell receptor (beta chain) is a study of esophageal squamous cell carcinoma under preoperative chemotherapy. At the level of the study: Both tumor-infiltrating lymphocytes and peripheral blood T cells had their TCR repertoires profiled. General study points: Peripheral T cells showed a significant TCR diversity increase after chemotherapy, unlike tumor-infiltrating lymphocytes.

Many counts were recorded for this clonotype. Its antigen is still unknown. Described time point: after preoperative PTX-NDP chemotherapy. Each CDR3 protein gets one entry after TCRdb re-called the PCR reads with MiXCR. The data hold roughly 18,000 distinct CDR3 sequences, with more than 45% observed a single time. This CDR3 has 16 amino acids. With 5 bases clipped from V and 3 bases from J, the junction kept 5 bases outside the gene matches. Looked up from germline, CDR1 is SSHAT and CDR2 is FNYEAQ (reference sequence). Sampling was carried out from a patient given preoperative chemotherapy. The sequence was collected from a human donor with esophageal squamous cell carcinoma. The donor label of this sample is uncertain. The V gene is TRBV7-7, the J gene TRBJ2-2; 11 bases map to TRBD2. In nucleotides, the CDR3 is TGTGCCAGCAGCCGAGGGACTAGCGGCTACACCGGGGAGCTGTTTTTT. Translation gives CASSRGTSGYTGELFF. The full variable domain, rest sourced from reference TRBV7-7 and TRBJ2-2, is GAGVSQSPRYKVTKRGQDVTLRCDPISSHATLYWYQQALGQGPEFLTYFNYEAQPDKSGLPSDRFSAERPEGSISTLTIQRTEQRDSAMYRCASSRGTSGYTGELFFGEGSRLTVL.